This T cell receptor beta chain originates from a study of CD8 T cells in Susac syndrome (dated by TCRdb to about 2019). In the study overall: Whether CD8+ T cell activation and differentiation in Susac syndrome was antigen driven was tested using repertoire sequencing. CD8+ T cell repertoire clonality was compared between eleven to twelve healthy donors, approximately 14 Susac syndrome patients and 15 multiple sclerosis patients.

Cut back by 4 bases and 2 bases, the V and J ends lie 9 bases apart. From cysteine to phenylalanine, the CDR3 is 13 amino acids long. The CDR3 DNA has 39 bases and is translated from base 1. CDR1 and CDR2 are drawn from the germline V gene: SGHRS, YFSETQ. RNA was extracted using the RNeasy kit, and roughly 0.5 to 1 microgram was reverse transcribed with random hexamers. The immunoSEQ multiplex PCR assay, covering 54 Vbeta and 13 Jbeta segments, was used to amplify TCR beta CDR3 regions. Bias from PCR amplification was corrected by using a synthetic template baseline for primer optimization and for computational correction. From the authors' description of their analysis: Reads were annotated to V, D and J genes per IMGT and analyzed with immunoSEQ Analyzer, keeping only productive sequences. To calculate clonality, Shannon entropy was normalized by log2 of the number of productive unique sequences and then subtracted from one. For each patient and control, public and private clones were evaluated among the 100 most prevalent clones. Clones were defined as Susac-specific when absent from the healthy and MS cohorts, from about 1,100 published viral clones and from other ImmuneACCESS disease sequences. TCRdb reprocessed the public reads (quality trimming at Q25 with fastp, clone calling with MiXCR) and kept in-frame beta chains. Here each entry gathers all rows of one CDR3 protein and keeps the most common genes and DNA. The V and J calls reflect TCRdb's pipeline rather than the authors' work. This sample is represented by fewer than 200,000 distinct CDR3 sequences; 85% to 95% of them were singletons. Less than 0.2% of the sample is taken by the ten largest.

This clonotype was observed many times. The target of this receptor is not known. Base quality data are lacking; no much larger clone is found one base away. Peripheral blood CD8+ and CD4+ T cells from healthy donors, Susac syndrome patients and multiple sclerosis patients were profiled by high-throughput TCR beta sequencing. Treatment-naive patients with stable or active relapsing-remitting disease fulfilling revised McDonald criteria were used as multiple sclerosis controls. CD8+ TEMRA cells were enriched by FACS, while bulk CD8+ and CD4+ T cells were purified by magnetic negative isolation. Blood was drawn into EDTA tubes, processed within 24 hours, and PBMCs were isolated by density gradient centrifugation. PBMCs intended for TCR sequencing were cryopreserved in liquid nitrogen and thawed later in a water bath at 37 degrees C. The sorted or isolated CD4+, CD8+ and CD8+ TEMRA cells had a purity of 90% or higher.

What the research found in general, with its limitations: The TCR sequencing and HLA analysis was acknowledged to have included a relatively small number of individuals.

This TCR was recovered from a human donor with multiple sclerosis. Sequences were obtained from CD8+ T cells from PBMCs. The chain employs TRBV5-1 and TRBJ1-2; the D gene is possibly TRBD1, with 5 bases matching. The nucleotide sequence reads as follows: TGCGCCAGCAGCCCGACAGAGAACTATGGCTACACCTTC. Its protein reads: CASSPTENYGYTF.